The 11 T cell receptor beta chains reported below all come from one sample, sequenced in a study of radiation and T cells in renal cell carcinoma. The table came from immunoSEQ multiplex PCR; TCRdb's copy has only in-frame clones and leaves some out. The sample contains 70,000 to 90,000 clones, 80% to 90% of which appear only once. Time point defined: blood 2 weeks post-SBRT. The treatment denotes: 15 Gy SBRT to primary tumor, nephrectomy 4 weeks later. Sequencing was performed on blood, taken from a patient whose treatment included radiotherapy and nephrectomy. The receptors here all came from a woman in her 50s with renal cell carcinoma.

The J gene is TRBJ2-7, the V gene TRBV7-2, with no clear D. This CDR3 region has 13 residues. Trimming stripped 4 bases from V and 3 bases from J, with 10 bases between. The germline CDR1 and CDR2 sequences are SGHTA and FQGNSA. The CDR3 protein is CASSSTGHYEQYF. The CDR3 nucleotides read TGTGCCAGCAGCTCGACCGGGCACTACGAGCAGTACTTC. The complete variable domain, with remaining parts taken from reference TRBV7-2 and TRBJ2-7, reads GAGVSQSPSNKVTEKGKDVELRCDPISGHTALYWYRQSLGQGLEFLIYFQGNSAPDKSGLPSDRFSAERTGGSVSTLTIQRTQQEDSAVYLCASSSTGHYEQYFGPGTRLTVT.

CDR3 coding DNA: TGTGCCAGCGCAGACAGGGTAACGCAGTATTTT. Translating gives CASADRVTQYF. V usage is TRBV28 and J usage is TRBJ2-3, with 7 bases lining up with TRBD1. Germline CDR1 reads MDHEN; CDR2 reads SYDVKM. V shed 8 bases and J 9 bases; nucleotides not matched to a gene: 5. The CDR3 runs 11 residues. Looking up the rest from reference TRBV28 and TRBJ2-3 gives the full variable domain: DVKVTQSSRYLVKRTGEKVFLECVQDMDHENMFWYRQDPGLGLRLIYFSYDVKMKEKGDIPEGYSVSREKKERFSLILESASTNQTSMYLCASADRVTQYFGPGTRLTVL.

This chain links TRBV2 with TRBJ2-7; TRBD2 matches at 11 bases. The J segment lost 6 bases and the V segment lost 2 bases, leaving 6 bases of the junction unmatched. Germline CDR1 is SNHLY and CDR2 is FYNNEI. The CDR3 consists of 15 residues. The CDR3 DNA reads as TGTGCCAGCAGTGAAAGGGCGCTAGCGGGAGGCGAGCAGTACTTC. It translates to CASSERALAGGEQYF.

V and J are TRBV10-3 and TRBJ2-5; D remains unclear. Germline CDR1 reads ENHRY; CDR2 reads SYGVKD. The CDR3 has 12 residues. V was cut by 3 bases and J by 5 bases, with 7 bases left in between. The CDR3 DNA reads as TGTGCCATCAGTGATCTGGGGGAGACCCAGTACTTC. Translating gives CAISDLGETQYF.

The table lists this clone with a count of one. The chain couples TRBV2 to TRBJ1-2; D not certain. Germline V gene sequence: CDR1 SNHLY, CDR2 FYNNEI. Trimming removed 6 bases from V and 6 bases from J, with 11 bases in between. The CDR3 sequence is 12 residues long. CDR3 sequence reads: CASSFGNHGYTF. The CDR3, as DNA: TGTGCCAGCAGCTTCGGGAACCATGGCTACACCTTC.

CDR3 nucleotides: TGTGCCATCAGTGACGGAGGGACAGGGGGTGCTCAGCCCCAGCATTTT. As protein: CAISDGGTGGAQPQHF. The rearrangement links TRBV10-3 to TRBJ1-5; 11 nucleotides line up with TRBD1. The CDR3 runs to 16 residues. CDR1 is ENHRY and CDR2 is SYGVKD in the germline V gene. The V and J ends lost 3 bases and 6 bases, in that order; junction bases with no gene match: 7.

The CDR3 coding sequence is TGTGCCACCAGCAGGTCTCCGGGACAGCAAGAGACCCAGTACTTC. This codes for CATSRSPGQQETQYF. The gene calls are TRBV15 and TRBJ2-5; 7 nucleotides align to TRBD1. The J segment lost 2 bases and the V segment lost 3 bases, leaving 6 bases of the junction unmatched. This CDR3 spans 15 amino acids. CDR1 is LNHNV, CDR2 YYDKDF, per germline (reference sequence).

This chain uses TRBV6-1 with TRBJ2-7; 10 nucleotides agree with TRBD2. The CDR3 sequence is 17 residues long. With V trimmed by 0 bases and J by 3 bases, 8 bases remained unmatched. CDR1 MNHNS and CDR2 SASEGT come from the germline V gene. The CDR3 here is CASSEAGLAEPHYEQYF. In DNA, the CDR3 is TGTGCCAGCAGTGAAGCCGGACTAGCGGAACCCCACTACGAGCAGTACTTC.

This chain uses TRBV6-6 with TRBJ1-4; no clear D gene. Per germline, CDR1 MNHNY and CDR2 SVGAGI (reference sequence). The CDR3 consists of 14 residues. V dropped 7 bases and J dropped 4 bases, with 13 bases sitting between them. For the CDR3, the DNA is TGTGCCAGCAAAGAAGGGTCGGGTAATGAAAAACTGTTTTTT. It translates to CASKEGSGNEKLFF.

This clone occurred a few times. CDR3 sequence reads: CASSARLAPPEAFF. CDR3 DNA: TGTGCCAGCTCAGCCCGGTTGGCACCTCCTGAAGCTTTCTTT. The rearrangement uses TRBV18 and TRBJ1-1; D is unclear. CDR3 size: 14 residues. CDR1 is KGHSH and CDR2 is LQKENI in the germline V gene. Trimming shortened V by 5 bases and J by 6 bases, and 16 bases separated the two germline ends.

The chain has TRBV10-1 and TRBJ1-2; D unresolved. CDR1 is WNHNN, CDR2 SYGVQD, per germline (reference sequence). V lost 11 bases, J lost 5 bases, and 15 bases lay in between. CDR3 length equals 12 residues. This CDR3 is CAPYKGKYGYTF. DNA for the CDR3: TGCGCCCCCTATAAAGGGAAATATGGCTACACCTTC.